This T cell receptor (beta chain) is from a study of Ad26.COV2.S vaccination and SARS-CoV-2 variants. The assay was immunoSEQ multiplex PCR, and TCRdb's table has in-frame clones only and misses some. Seen here are about half a million clones, nearly 90% observed once, and the top ten hold under 2%. Study conclusions and caveats: Substantial breadth was reported for post-vaccination spike-specific CD8+ and CD4+ T cells.

The V and J ends lost 2 bases and 0 bases, in that order; junction bases with no gene match: 22. The CDR3 is 21 amino acids. Germline V gives CDR1 SQVTM, CDR2 ANQGSEA. The treatment denotes: 15 to 20 received Ad26.COV2.S at low or high dose, single or two shots; 5 received placebo; per-sample allocation not given. At day 63 after the first vaccine or placebo injection, samples were drawn. In Boston, the donor was an adult between 18-55 years of age. Vaccine was an Ad26 vector expressing Wuhan-strain SARS-CoV-2 spike. In the case of this clone: Its target is not known.

The starting material was peripheral blood, obtained in a trial of Ad26.COV2.S vaccine versus placebo. The chain links TRBV29-1 to TRBJ2-3, with 8 bases identical to TRBD2. This TCR was recovered from a person between 18 and 65 years old who received the Ad26.COV2.S COVID-19 vaccine or a placebo. The CDR3 DNA sequence: TGCAGCGTTGAAAGGGATCAGAGGTGGATAGCGGGGCTCACTAGCACAGATACGCAGTATTTT. It encodes CSVERDQRWIAGLTSTDTQYF.